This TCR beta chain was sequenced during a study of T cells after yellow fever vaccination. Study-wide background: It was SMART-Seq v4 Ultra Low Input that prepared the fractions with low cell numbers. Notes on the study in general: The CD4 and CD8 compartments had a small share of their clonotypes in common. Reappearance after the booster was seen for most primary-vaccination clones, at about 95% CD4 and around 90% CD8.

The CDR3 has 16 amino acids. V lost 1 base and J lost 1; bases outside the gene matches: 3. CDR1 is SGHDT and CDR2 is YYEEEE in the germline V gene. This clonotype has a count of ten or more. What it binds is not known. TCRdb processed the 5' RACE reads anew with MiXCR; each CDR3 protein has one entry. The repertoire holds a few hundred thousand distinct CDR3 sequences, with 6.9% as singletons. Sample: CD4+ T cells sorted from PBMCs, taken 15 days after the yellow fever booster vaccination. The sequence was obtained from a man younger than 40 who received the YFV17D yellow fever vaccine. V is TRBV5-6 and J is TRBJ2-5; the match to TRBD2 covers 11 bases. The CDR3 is CASSLTTSGTQETQYF. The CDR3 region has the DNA TGTGCCAGCAGCTTGACGACTAGCGGGACCCAAGAGACCCAGTACTTC.